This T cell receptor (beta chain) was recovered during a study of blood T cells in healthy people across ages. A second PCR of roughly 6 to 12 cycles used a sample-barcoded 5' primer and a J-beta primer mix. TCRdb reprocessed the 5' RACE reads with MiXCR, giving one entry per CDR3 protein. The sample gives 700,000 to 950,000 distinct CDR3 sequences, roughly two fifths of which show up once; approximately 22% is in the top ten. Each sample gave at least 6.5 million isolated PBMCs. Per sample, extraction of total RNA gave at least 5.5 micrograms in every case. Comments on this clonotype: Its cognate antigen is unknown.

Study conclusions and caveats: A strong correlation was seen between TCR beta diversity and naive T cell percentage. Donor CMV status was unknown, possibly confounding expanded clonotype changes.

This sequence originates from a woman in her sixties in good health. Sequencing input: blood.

The CDR3 DNA is TGTGCCACCAGCAGTGGCAAAAGCTACGAGCAGTACTTC. Its protein product is CATSSGKSYEQYF. J is TRBJ2-7 and V is TRBV15, with D uncertain. The V end lost 3 bases, the J end lost 3 bases, and 9 bases lay between the germline ends. This CDR3 is 13 amino acids long. Germline V lookup: CDR1 LNHNV, CDR2 YYDKDF (reference sequence).